This T cell receptor (beta chain) was documented in a study of cytomegalovirus exposure and HLA in healthy donors. In the PCR, 60 Vbeta and 13 Jbeta primers were used. Produced via immunoSEQ multiplex PCR; TCRdb's table is partial and in-frame only. The table has around 150,000 clones, 55% to 80% seen once; the top ten hold around 14%. This clone was picked up a small number of times. What it recognizes is unknown. General observations from the study: Looking again later, the authors saw that most CMV-associated TCR beta chains seemed HLA-restricted. It is likely that the observed cluster of highly shared sequence variants was a sequencing artifact. There were some V segments, including TRBV6-2 and TRBV6-3, excluded as indistinguishable. In vitro assays verified that three CMV-associated chains recognized CMV antigens specifically.

The CDR3 runs to 14 residues. V was cut by 4 bases and J by 6 bases, with 17 bases left in between. Germline CDR1 is SGHTS and CDR2 is YDEGEE. Source material: PBMCs. The source is a human donor in good health. The chain has TRBV5-8 and TRBJ2-7, with D perhaps TRBD1 (7 bases). CDR3 coding DNA: TGTGCCAGCAGCACTGACAGGGAGGTAGGCGAGCAGTACTTC. Encoded protein: CASSTDREVGEQYF.